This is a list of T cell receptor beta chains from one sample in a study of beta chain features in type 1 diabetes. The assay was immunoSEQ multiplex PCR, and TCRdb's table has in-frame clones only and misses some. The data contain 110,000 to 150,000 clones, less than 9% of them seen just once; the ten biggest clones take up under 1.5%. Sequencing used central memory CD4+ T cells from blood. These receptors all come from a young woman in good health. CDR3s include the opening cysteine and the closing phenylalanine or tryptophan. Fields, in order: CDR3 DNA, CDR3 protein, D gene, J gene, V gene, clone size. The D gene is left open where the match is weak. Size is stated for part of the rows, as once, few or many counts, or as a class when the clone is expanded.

DNA: TGTGCCAGCAGCTTAGGCCCAGGGTTCAATCAGCCCCAGCATTTT
CDR3: CASSLGPGFNQPQHF
D: -
J: TRBJ1-5
V: TRBV7-9
size: -

DNA: TGTGCCAGCAGTTTGTCGGGGGGAGCGAATGAGCAGTTCTTC
CDR3: CASSLSGGANEQFF
D: TRBD2
J: TRBJ2-1
V: TRBV6-6
size: few

DNA: TGCGCCAGCAGCCAAGATTGGCAGGGAGGCGACGAGACCCAGTACTTC
CDR3: CASSQDWQGGDETQYF
D: -
J: TRBJ2-5
V: TRBV4-1
size: -

DNA: TGTGCCAGCAGCCAAGATCCAGTCAGAGCGGGAGATGGATACGAGCAGTACTTC
CDR3: CASSQDPVRAGDGYEQYF
D: TRBD2
J: TRBJ2-7
V: TRBV4-2
size: -

DNA: TGTGCCTGGAGTGTACTAGGCAGCGGGCCCACAGATACGCAGTATTTT
CDR3: CAWSVLGSGPTDTQYF
D: -
J: TRBJ2-3
V: TRBV30
size: once

DNA: TGTGCCAGCAGCTTAGTCTTCCCAGGGGTAGGCTCCTACGAGCAGTACTTC
CDR3: CASSLVFPGVGSYEQYF
D: -
J: TRBJ2-7
V: TRBV11-2
size: few

DNA: TGTGCCAGCAGTAACAAGGGGAGGGCCTCAGCCAAAAACATTCAGTACTTC
CDR3: CASSNKGRASAKNIQYF
D: TRBD2
J: TRBJ2-4
V: TRBV28
size: many

DNA: TGTGCCAGCAGTTTAAGGACAGGGGAAGCTTTCTTT
CDR3: CASSLRTGEAFF
D: TRBD1
J: TRBJ1-1
V: TRBV27
size: many

DNA: TGTGCCAGCAGCGGGTCGGGGTCATACTCCTACGAGCAGTACTTC
CDR3: CASSGSGSYSYEQYF
D: -
J: TRBJ2-7
V: TRBV7-2
size: few

DNA: TGTGCCAGCAGCGAGAGGGAGACCCAGTACTTC
CDR3: CASSERETQYF
D: -
J: TRBJ2-5
V: TRBV2
size: many

DNA: TGTGCCAGCAGCCCGCTCCAGGACACTGAAGCTTTCTTT
CDR3: CASSPLQDTEAFF
D: -
J: TRBJ1-1
V: TRBV7-2
size: many

DNA: TGTGCCAGCAGCGACCGTACAGGTAGCCGGTCCTACAATGAGCAGTTCTTC
CDR3: CASSDRTGSRSYNEQFF
D: -
J: TRBJ2-1
V: TRBV7-9
size: -

DNA: TGTGCCAGCAGTTTATCGAGAATACGTTCCTACGAGCAGTACTTC
CDR3: CASSLSRIRSYEQYF
D: -
J: TRBJ2-7
V: TRBV27
size: few

DNA: TGTGCCAGTAGTTCGTCGGGGGGAGATGAGAACTATGGCTACACCTTC
CDR3: CASSSSGGDENYGYTF
D: -
J: TRBJ1-2
V: TRBV19
size: few

DNA: TGTGCCAGCAGCTCATGGACAGGGGGCGAGGAGACCCAGTACTTC
CDR3: CASSSWTGGEETQYF
D: TRBD1
J: TRBJ2-5
V: TRBV5-6
size: few

DNA: TGTGCCAGCAGCTCTACTCCGGGTACCACTGAAGCTTTCTTT
CDR3: CASSSTPGTTEAFF
D: -
J: TRBJ1-1
V: TRBV7-3
size: many

DNA: TGTGCCAGCAGTCACCTAAGAGGGGCCAACGTCCTGACTTTC
CDR3: CASSHLRGANVLTF
D: -
J: TRBJ2-6
V: TRBV28
size: many

DNA: TGTGCCAGCAGCTACCGACAGAGGAACACCGGGGAGCTGTTTTTT
CDR3: CASSYRQRNTGELFF
D: -
J: TRBJ2-2
V: TRBV11-1
size: -

DNA: TGTGCCAGCAGCATGAGACTAGCGGGACGGGGGGTTGAGCAGTTCTTC
CDR3: CASSMRLAGRGVEQFF
D: TRBD2
J: TRBJ2-1
V: TRBV7-9
size: -

DNA: TGTGCCAGCACCGGACTAGCGGGAGCGTACGAGCAGTACTTC
CDR3: CASTGLAGAYEQYF
D: TRBD2
J: TRBJ2-7
V: TRBV5-6
size: -

DNA: TGTGCCAGCAGAACGACTAGCGGGATAAACAATGAGCAGTTCTTC
CDR3: CASRTTSGINNEQFF
D: TRBD2
J: TRBJ2-1
V: TRBV6-5
size: -

DNA: TGTGCCAGCCGACAGGGTGGAGGAGAGACCCAGTACTTC
CDR3: CASRQGGGETQYF
D: TRBD1
J: TRBJ2-5
V: TRBV7-2
size: many

DNA: TGTGCCAGCAGCTTCCGAATGGCCTCGGGAACGGCTACCACAGATACGCAGTATTTT
CDR3: CASSFRMASGTATTDTQYF
D: -
J: TRBJ2-3
V: TRBV11-2
size: few

DNA: TGTGCCAGCAGCTTAGTGTCGGGACTAGCGGCCTACGAGCAGTACTTC
CDR3: CASSLVSGLAAYEQYF
D: TRBD2
J: TRBJ2-7
V: TRBV7-2
size: few

DNA: TGTGCCAGCAGCCTAAATGGCGGGAGGGGCACAGATACGCAGTATTTT
CDR3: CASSLNGGRGTDTQYF
D: TRBD2
J: TRBJ2-3
V: TRBV7-9
size: few

DNA: TGTGCCAGCAGTCCATCTACAGGGGGCCGTCAGCCCCAGCATTTT
CDR3: CASSPSTGGRQPQHF
D: TRBD1
J: TRBJ1-5
V: TRBV28
size: -

DNA: TGTGCCAGCAGCAGGCCGACAGGGCCGGGGTCCAGCACAGATACGCAGTATTTT
CDR3: CASSRPTGPGSSTDTQYF
D: TRBD1
J: TRBJ2-3
V: TRBV5-4
size: -

DNA: TGTGCCAGCAGCCTAGCGGCCCCAGATACGCAGTATTTT
CDR3: CASSLAAPDTQYF
D: TRBD2
J: TRBJ2-3
V: TRBV7-3
size: few

DNA: TGTGCCAGCAGCCTCCCCAGGACAGGGGGCCAAGAGACCCAGTACTTC
CDR3: CASSLPRTGGQETQYF
D: TRBD1
J: TRBJ2-5
V: TRBV7-9
size: few

DNA: TGTGCCAGCAGTTCCCGTCGGGGGACAGGGACAGATGAGCAGTTCTTC
CDR3: CASSSRRGTGTDEQFF
D: TRBD1
J: TRBJ2-1
V: TRBV7-2
size: -

DNA: TGTGCCAGCAGGAGCTCCTACAATGAGCAGTTCTTC
CDR3: CASRSSYNEQFF
D: -
J: TRBJ2-1
V: TRBV6-1
size: few

DNA: TGCGCCAGCAGCAGAGCAGGGGGCTCCGACGAGCAGTACTTC
CDR3: CASSRAGGSDEQYF
D: TRBD1
J: TRBJ2-7
V: TRBV5-1
size: -

DNA: TGTGCCAGCAGTGAACGGATTCCGGACAGCTATAGCACAGATACGCAGTATTTT
CDR3: CASSERIPDSYSTDTQYF
D: -
J: TRBJ2-3
V: TRBV6-1
size: -

DNA: TGTGCCAGCAGAGGACAGGCTCAAGGCCAGCATTTT
CDR3: CASRGQAQGQHF
D: TRBD1
J: TRBJ1-5
V: TRBV2
size: -

DNA: TGTGCCAGCAGCTTAATTAGTCCGGACAATGAAGCTTTCTTT
CDR3: CASSLISPDNEAFF
D: -
J: TRBJ1-1
V: TRBV11-2
size: -

DNA: TGCGCCAGCAGCCAATTTAGCGGGAACGCCGAGCAGTACTTC
CDR3: CASSQFSGNAEQYF
D: TRBD2
J: TRBJ2-7
V: TRBV4-3
size: -

DNA: TGCGCCAGCAGCTCGGGGGGGACCGTCACCTACGAGCAGTACTTC
CDR3: CASSSGGTVTYEQYF
D: TRBD2
J: TRBJ2-7
V: TRBV5-1
size: -

DNA: TGCGCCAGCAGCCCGGGACTTTCGAATGAGCAGTTCTTC
CDR3: CASSPGLSNEQFF
D: -
J: TRBJ2-1
V: TRBV4-3
size: many

DNA: TGCAGCGCCAAAGAGGCAGCAGACGAGCAGTACTTC
CDR3: CSAKEAADEQYF
D: -
J: TRBJ2-7
V: TRBV29-1
size: few

DNA: TGTGCCAGCAGCTCGCGGGGAGCGAACCACTACGAGCAGTACTTC
CDR3: CASSSRGANHYEQYF
D: -
J: TRBJ2-7
V: TRBV5-5
size: -

DNA: TGCAGTGCTGGTACTAGCTACGAGCAGTACTTC
CDR3: CSAGTSYEQYF
D: -
J: TRBJ2-7
V: TRBV20-1
size: many

DNA: TGTGCTAGCAGCATGGTTTTTGGGGCAGGACAAGAGACCCAGTACTTC
CDR3: CASSMVFGAGQETQYF
D: -
J: TRBJ2-5
V: TRBV7-7
size: -

DNA: TGTGCCAGCATCAGTCGCGGGAGGGCCGCCTACGAGCAGTACTTC
CDR3: CASISRGRAAYEQYF
D: TRBD2
J: TRBJ2-7
V: TRBV28
size: -

DNA: TGTGCCAGCAGCGAACAGGGTGTTGGAAGCTATGGCTACACCTTC
CDR3: CASSEQGVGSYGYTF
D: -
J: TRBJ1-2
V: TRBV5-8
size: few

DNA: TGTGCCAGCAGCTTAACGGGGAGGGACACTGAAGCTTTCTTT
CDR3: CASSLTGRDTEAFF
D: -
J: TRBJ1-1
V: TRBV7-3
size: few

DNA: TGTGCCAGCAGTGCCGGGACAGGGAATCAGCCCCAGCATTTT
CDR3: CASSAGTGNQPQHF
D: TRBD1
J: TRBJ1-5
V: TRBV25-1
size: many

DNA: TGTGCCAGTAGTCCGGGACTAGACTTAGATACGCAGTATTTT
CDR3: CASSPGLDLDTQYF
D: TRBD2
J: TRBJ2-3
V: TRBV19
size: few

DNA: TGTGCCAGCAGCTTGGCCTTGCGGGGCGGTGGGGTCGATGAGCAGTTCTTC
CDR3: CASSLALRGGGVDEQFF
D: -
J: TRBJ2-1
V: TRBV5-4
size: few

DNA: TGTGCCAGCAGCCAAAGGGGACAGGGGCTTAGCGAGCAGTACTTC
CDR3: CASSQRGQGLSEQYF
D: TRBD1
J: TRBJ2-7
V: TRBV6-6
size: few

DNA: TGTGCCAGCAGCTTGGGTCGGACTAGGGCCGACGAGCAGTACTTC
CDR3: CASSLGRTRADEQYF
D: TRBD2
J: TRBJ2-7
V: TRBV7-9
size: -

DNA: TGTGCCAGCAGTTCGGGGGTTGCAGAGACCCAGTACTTC
CDR3: CASSSGVAETQYF
D: -
J: TRBJ2-5
V: TRBV7-2
size: -